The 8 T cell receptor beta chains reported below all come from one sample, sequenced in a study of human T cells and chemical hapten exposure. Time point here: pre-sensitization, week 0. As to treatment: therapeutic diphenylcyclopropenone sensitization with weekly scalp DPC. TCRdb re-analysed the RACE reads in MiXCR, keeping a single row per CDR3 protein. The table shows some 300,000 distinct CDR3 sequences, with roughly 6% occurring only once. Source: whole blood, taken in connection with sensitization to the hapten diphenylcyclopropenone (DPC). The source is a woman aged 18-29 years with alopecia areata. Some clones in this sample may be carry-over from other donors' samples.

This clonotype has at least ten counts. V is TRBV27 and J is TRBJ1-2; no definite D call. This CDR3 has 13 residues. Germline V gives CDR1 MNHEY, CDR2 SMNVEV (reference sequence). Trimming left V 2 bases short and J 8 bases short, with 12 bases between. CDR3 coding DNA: TGTGCCAGCAGTTTACTGTCCGGATACGGCTACACCTTC. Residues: CASSLLSGYGYTF.

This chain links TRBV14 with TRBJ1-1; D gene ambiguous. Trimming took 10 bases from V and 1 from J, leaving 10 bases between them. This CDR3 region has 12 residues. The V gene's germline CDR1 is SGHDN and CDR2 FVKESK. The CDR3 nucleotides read TGTGCCACTGGACGGACGAACACTGAAGCTTTCTTT. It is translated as CATGRTNTEAFF.

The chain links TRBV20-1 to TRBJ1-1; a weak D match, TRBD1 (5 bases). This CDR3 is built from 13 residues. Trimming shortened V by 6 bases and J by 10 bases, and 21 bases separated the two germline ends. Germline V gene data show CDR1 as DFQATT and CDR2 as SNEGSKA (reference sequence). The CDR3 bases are TGCAGTGCCGCTACCCCCCTAGACAGCCCAGCTTTCTTT. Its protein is CSAATPLDSPAFF.

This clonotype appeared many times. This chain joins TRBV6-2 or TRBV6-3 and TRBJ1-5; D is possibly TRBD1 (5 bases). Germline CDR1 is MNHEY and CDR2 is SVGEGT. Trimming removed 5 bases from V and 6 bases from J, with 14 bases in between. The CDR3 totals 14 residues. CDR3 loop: CASSATTGVQPQHF. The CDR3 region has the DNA TGTGCCAGCAGTGCGACGACGGGGGTTCAGCCCCAGCATTTT.

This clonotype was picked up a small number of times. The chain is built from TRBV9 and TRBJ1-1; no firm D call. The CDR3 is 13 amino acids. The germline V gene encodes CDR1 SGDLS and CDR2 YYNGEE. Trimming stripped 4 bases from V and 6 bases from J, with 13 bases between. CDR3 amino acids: CASSLGRGAEAFF. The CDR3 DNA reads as TGTGCCAGCAGCCTTGGGCGCGGTGCTGAAGCTTTCTTT.

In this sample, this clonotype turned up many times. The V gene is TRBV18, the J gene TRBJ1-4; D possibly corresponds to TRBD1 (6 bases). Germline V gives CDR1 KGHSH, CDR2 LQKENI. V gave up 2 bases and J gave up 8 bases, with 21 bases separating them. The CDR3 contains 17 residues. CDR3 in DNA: TGTGCCAGCTCACCATATATGGGGGGCCCCGTGTCGGAAAAACTGTTTTTT. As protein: CASSPYMGGPVSEKLFF.

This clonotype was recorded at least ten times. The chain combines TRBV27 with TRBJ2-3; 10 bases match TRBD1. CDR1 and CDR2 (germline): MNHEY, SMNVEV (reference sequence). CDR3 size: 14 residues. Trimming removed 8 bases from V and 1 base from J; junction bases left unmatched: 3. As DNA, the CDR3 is TGTGCCAGCCGACAGGGGGCTGGCACAGATACGCAGTATTTT. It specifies CASRQGAGTDTQYF.

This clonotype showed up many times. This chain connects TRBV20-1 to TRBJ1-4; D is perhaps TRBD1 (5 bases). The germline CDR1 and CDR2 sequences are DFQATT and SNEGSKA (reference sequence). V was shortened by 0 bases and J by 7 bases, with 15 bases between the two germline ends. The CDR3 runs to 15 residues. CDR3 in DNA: TGCAGTGCTAGAGATTCGGGGCATTCGGGTGAAAAACTGTTTTTT. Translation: CSARDSGHSGEKLFF.